Below are 17 T cell receptor beta chains sequenced from a single sample in a study of blood T cell repertoires in COVID-19. Assay used: immunoSEQ multiplex PCR; TCRdb lists only in-frame clones, some missing. The sample shows over 85,000 clones, approximately 90% of them seen only once. The sequenced material came from peripheral blood. The receptor set was obtained from a woman aged 80 or over with active COVID-19.

The V call is TRBV10-1, the J call TRBJ1-4, with 9 bases fitting TRBD1. The CDR3 sequence is 15 residues long. CDR1 and CDR2 (germline): WNHNN, SYGVQD (reference sequence). The ends lost 8 bases at V and 4 bases at J; junction bases unmatched: 8. CDR3 in DNA: TGCGCCAGCCCCACAGGGGGCTGTAGTAATGAAAAACTGTTTTTT. Residues: CASPTGGCSNEKLFF.

This chain joins TRBV28 and TRBJ2-1; D perhaps matches TRBD2 (5 bases). Germline assignment: CDR1 MDHEN and CDR2 SYDVKM. V dropped 10 bases and J dropped 8 bases, with 18 bases sitting between them. The CDR3 runs 13 residues. The chain's CDR3 is CATNTEEMDEQFF. In DNA, the CDR3 is TGTGCCACCAACACGGAGGAGATGGATGAGCAGTTCTTC. The variable domain in full, with the rest retrieved from reference TRBV28 and TRBJ2-1, is DVKVTQSSRYLVKRTGEKVFLECVQDMDHENMFWYRQDPGLGLRLIYFSYDVKMKEKGDIPEGYSVSREKKERFSLILESASTNQTSMYLCATNTEEMDEQFFGPGTRLTVL.

The chain uses TRBV11-2 and TRBJ1-2, with 9 positions matching TRBD1. J was trimmed by 3 bases and V by 5 bases; bases with no gene match: 10. The CDR3 has 16 residues. Germline V CDR1 and CDR2: SGHAT, FQNNGV. As DNA, the CDR3 is TGTGCCAGCAGCCAACCGGGGACAGGGTCCTACTATGGCTACACCTTC. It encodes CASSQPGTGSYYGYTF.

The rearrangement links TRBV4-1 to TRBJ2-1, with D possibly matching TRBD2 (6 bases). CDR1 MGHRA and CDR2 YSYEKL come from the germline V gene. The CDR3 spans 16 residues. V was pared by 4 bases and J by 5 bases, with 18 bases between. This CDR3 is CASSPLIGGLDNEQFF. CDR3 bases: TGCGCCAGCAGCCCCCTGATCGGGGGACTCGACAATGAGCAGTTCTTC.

J is TRBJ1-5 and V is TRBV6-2 or TRBV6-3; 9 bases fit TRBD1. Losses at the gene ends were 2 bases for V and 2 bases for J; bases not matched to a gene: 4. Per the germline V gene, CDR1 is MNHEY and CDR2 is SVGEGT. The CDR3 sequence is 16 residues long. DNA for the CDR3: TGTGCCAGCAGTTACCACGACAGGGGGGGCAATCAGCCCCAGCATTTT. Its protein is CASSYHDRGGNQPQHF.

J is TRBJ2-7 and V is TRBV28; 10 bases match TRBD2. The ends lost 6 bases at V and 2 bases at J; junction bases unmatched: 7. Germline V CDR1 and CDR2: MDHEN, SYDVKM. CDR3 length: 15 residues. This chain's CDR3 is CASRRAGGLPYEQYF. CDR3 nucleotides: TGTGCCAGCAGACGAGCGGGAGGGCTACCCTACGAGCAGTACTTC. Drawing the rest from reference TRBV28 and TRBJ2-7, the complete variable domain is DVKVTQSSRYLVKRTGEKVFLECVQDMDHENMFWYRQDPGLGLRLIYFSYDVKMKEKGDIPEGYSVSREKKERFSLILESASTNQTSMYLCASRRAGGLPYEQYFGPGTRLTVT.

The chain recombines TRBV24-1 with TRBJ2-1, with 12 bases identical to TRBD1. Germline V CDR1 and CDR2: KGHDR, SFDVKD. The CDR3 totals 16 residues. Losses at the gene ends were 4 bases for V and 7 bases for J; bases not matched to a gene: 7. CDR3 coding DNA: TGTGCCACCAGTGACCCCAGGGACAGGGGGCGGAATGAGCAGTTCTTC. Its protein is CATSDPRDRGRNEQFF.

This sequence joins TRBV5-1 and TRBJ2-2, with TRBD2 identical over 10 bases. The CDR3 length is 17 residues. Per germline, CDR1 SGHRS and CDR2 YFSETQ. V dropped 0 bases and J dropped 7; count of bases not matched to a gene: 9. The CDR3 region has the DNA TGCGCCAGCAGCTTGGATCCTAGCGGGAGCGCGGTCGGGGAGCTGTTTTTT. It encodes CASSLDPSGSAVGELFF. The full variable domain, completed using reference TRBV5-1 and TRBJ2-2, is KAGVTQTPRYLIKTRGQQVTLSCSPISGHRSVSWYQQTPGQGLQFLFEYFSETQRNKGNFPGRFSGRQFSNSRSEMNVSTLELGDSALYLCASSLDPSGSAVGELFFGEGSRLTVL.

The genes are TRBV7-8 and TRBJ2-7; 7 bases align to TRBD1. The germline CDR1 and CDR2 sequences are SGHVS and FQNEAQ. The length of the CDR3 is 14 residues. The V and J ends lost 1 base and 4 bases, in that order; junction bases with no gene match: 4. The chain's CDR3 is CASSLDTRGYEQYF. DNA of the CDR3: TGTGCCAGCAGCTTAGATACCAGGGGGTACGAGCAGTACTTC.

V is TRBV30 and J is TRBJ2-7, with D uncertain. Germline V gene data show CDR1 as GTSNPN and CDR2 as SVGIG (reference sequence). The CDR3 spans 13 residues. The germline V and J ends were trimmed by 4 bases and 0 bases, with 10 bases remaining between them. The CDR3 loop reads CAWNKRSSYEQYF. The CDR3 DNA follows: TGTGCCTGGAATAAGCGAAGCTCCTACGAGCAGTACTTC. The whole variable domain, remainder taken from reference TRBV30 and TRBJ2-7, is SQTIHQWPATLVQPVGSPLSLECTVEGTSNPNLYWYRQAAGRGLQLLFYSVGIGQISSEVPQNLSASRPQDRQFILSSKKLLLSDSGFYLCAWNKRSSYEQYFGPGTRLTVT.

The chain links TRBV12-3 or TRBV12-4 to TRBJ2-2; 8 bases are shared with TRBD2. The ends lost 3 bases at V and 7 bases at J; junction bases unmatched: 1. CDR3 length equals 13 residues. In DNA, the CDR3 is TGTGCCAGCAGTTTTAGCGGGAACGGGGAGCTGTTTTTT. Amino acids: CASSFSGNGELFF.

This clone has only a few counts. The chain has TRBV19 and TRBJ2-7; a possible D gene is TRBD2 (5 bases). V was clipped by 1 base and J by 0 bases, with 10 bases between them. CDR3 length: 15 residues. The germline CDR1 and CDR2 sequences are LNHDA and SQIVND (reference sequence). In nucleotides, the CDR3 is TGTGCCAGTAGTATAGGGAGGACCAGCTCCTACGAGCAGTACTTC. Protein: CASSIGRTSSYEQYF.

V and J are TRBV10-3 and TRBJ2-3; 12 bases align to TRBD2. The ends lost 6 bases at V and 2 bases at J; junction bases unmatched: 6. Germline loops: CDR1 ENHRY, CDR2 SYGVKD. This CDR3 has 16 amino acids. The CDR3 here is CAIRTTSGSPTDTQYF. The CDR3 DNA reads TGTGCCATCAGAACGACTAGCGGGAGTCCCACAGATACGCAGTATTTT.

The V gene is TRBV6-2 or TRBV6-3, the J gene TRBJ2-5, with D maybe TRBD2 (5 bases). The length of the CDR3 is 17 residues. Looked up from germline, CDR1 is MNHEY and CDR2 is SVGEGT. Trimming left V 2 bases short and J 1 base short, with 17 bases between. CDR3 nucleotides: TGTGCCAGCAGTTACCGTTACGAGGGCTGGGGCCAAGAGACCCAGTACTTC. It specifies CASSYRYEGWGQETQYF.

The chain recombines TRBV28 with TRBJ2-7; 8 nucleotides agree with TRBD2. The J segment lost 3 bases and the V segment lost 3 bases, leaving 4 bases of the junction unmatched. The CDR3 length is 14 residues. Germline V gene data show CDR1 as MDHEN and CDR2 as SYDVKM. The CDR3 DNA reads TGTGCCAGCAGTTTTAGCGGGAACTTCTACGAGCAGTACTTC. Its translation: CASSFSGNFYEQYF.

This chain joins TRBV27 and TRBJ2-2, with TRBD2 matching 7 bases. There are 15 residues in the CDR3. The V segment lost 6 bases and the J segment 2 bases; nucleotides outside the gene matches: 6. From germline, CDR1 is MNHEY and CDR2 SMNVEV (reference sequence). The chain's CDR3 is CASRYLAVNTGELFF. The DNA for the CDR3 is TGTGCCAGCAGATACCTAGCGGTTAACACCGGGGAGCTGTTTTTT.

The chain has TRBV14 and TRBJ1-2; D is unresolved. Trimming pared 2 bases from V and 5 bases from J, leaving 12 bases between. Germline-derived CDR1 and CDR2 are SGHDN and FVKESK. The CDR3 has 14 amino acids. The CDR3 loop reads CASSQTGIWYGYTF. The CDR3 region has the DNA TGTGCCAGCAGCCAAACGGGGATATGGTATGGCTACACCTTC.